A selection of T cell receptor beta chains follows, all from one sample in a study of OX40 agonist ivuxolimab in advanced cancers. Measured with immunoSEQ multiplex PCR; TCRdb has only the in-frame clones, and not every one. The table includes about 80,000 clones, about nine tenths detected once. Specimen: CD4+ or CD8+ T cells sorted from blood, collected in a trial of the OX40 agonist ivuxolimab. These receptors came from an adult with an advanced solid tumor such as melanoma, head and neck, liver or kidney cancer. CDR3s include the opening cysteine and the closing phenylalanine or tryptophan. Each record gives: CDR3 DNA, CDR3 protein, CDR3 length, clone size, V gene, J gene, D gene. The D gene is left open where the match is weak. Only part of the rows carry a size: once, few, many, or a class if the clone is expanded.

cdr3_nt: TGTGCCAGCAGCCTTATCGGCCGTGAGCAGTTCTTC; cdr3_aa: CASSLIGREQFF; cdr3_length: 12; clone_size: -; v_call: TRBV7-2; j_call: TRBJ2-1; d_call: -
cdr3_nt: TGTGCCAGCAGCTTAGGGACAGGGTATTATCAGCCCCAGCATTTT; cdr3_aa: CASSLGTGYYQPQHF; cdr3_length: 15; clone_size: -; v_call: TRBV7-9; j_call: TRBJ1-5; d_call: TRBD1
cdr3_nt: TGTGCCACCCGACCGGCAGGGGAAGGAGAGGCTTTCTTT; cdr3_aa: CATRPAGEGEAFF; cdr3_length: 13; clone_size: -; v_call: TRBV6-6; j_call: TRBJ1-1; d_call: -
cdr3_nt: TGCAGCGTACAGGGTTTGGGGGAGACCCAGTACTTC; cdr3_aa: CSVQGLGETQYF; cdr3_length: 12; clone_size: -; v_call: TRBV29-1; j_call: TRBJ2-5; d_call: -
cdr3_nt: TGTGCCAGCAGCGGTGGTAGGGTGGTCACAGATACGCAGTATTTT; cdr3_aa: CASSGGRVVTDTQYF; cdr3_length: 15; clone_size: -; v_call: TRBV5-4; j_call: TRBJ2-3; d_call: -
cdr3_nt: TGTGCCAGCAGCGAGAGAACCAACACCGGGGAGCTGTTTTTT; cdr3_aa: CASSERTNTGELFF; cdr3_length: 14; clone_size: -; v_call: TRBV7-2; j_call: TRBJ2-2; d_call: -
cdr3_nt: TGTGCCAGCAGTTCAGACAGCTCCTACAATGAGCAGTTCTTC; cdr3_aa: CASSSDSSYNEQFF; cdr3_length: 14; clone_size: -; v_call: TRBV7-2; j_call: TRBJ2-1; d_call: -
cdr3_nt: TGCGCCAGCAGCCTTACTCCCGGAAGTCAAGAGACCCAGTACTTC; cdr3_aa: CASSLTPGSQETQYF; cdr3_length: 15; clone_size: -; v_call: TRBV5-1; j_call: TRBJ2-5; d_call: -
cdr3_nt: TGTGCCAGCAGTTTATTTCAGTTCTCGAGGGGAAACACCATATATTTT; cdr3_aa: CASSLFQFSRGNTIYF; cdr3_length: 16; clone_size: -; v_call: TRBV28; j_call: TRBJ1-3; d_call: -
cdr3_nt: TGTGCCAGCAGTAGGACAGGGAACGATGAAGCTTTCTTT; cdr3_aa: CASSRTGNDEAFF; cdr3_length: 13; clone_size: -; v_call: TRBV6-6; j_call: TRBJ1-1; d_call: TRBD1
cdr3_nt: TGTGCCAGCAGTCAAGTGTCAGGGACTAATCAGCCCCAGCATTTT; cdr3_aa: CASSQVSGTNQPQHF; cdr3_length: 15; clone_size: -; v_call: TRBV4-2; j_call: TRBJ1-5; d_call: -
cdr3_nt: TGCAGCGTTGAAGAGTCGGTAGGGGACAGCCTGAACACTGAAGCTTTCTTT; cdr3_aa: CSVEESVGDSLNTEAFF; cdr3_length: 17; clone_size: -; v_call: TRBV29-1; j_call: TRBJ1-1; d_call: TRBD1
cdr3_nt: TGCGCCAGCAGCCTCAATAATCAGGAGGGGGCCGAGGCCGGGGAGCTGTTTTTT; cdr3_aa: CASSLNNQEGAEAGELFF; cdr3_length: 18; clone_size: -; v_call: TRBV4-1; j_call: TRBJ2-2; d_call: -
cdr3_nt: TGTGCCAGCAGCTTGGGTCTAGTACGCATTCAGTACTTC; cdr3_aa: CASSLGLVRIQYF; cdr3_length: 13; clone_size: -; v_call: TRBV5-6; j_call: TRBJ2-4; d_call: -
cdr3_nt: TGTGCCAGCAGCTTGAAGGGAGGGCCCTACGAGCAGTACTTC; cdr3_aa: CASSLKGGPYEQYF; cdr3_length: 14; clone_size: -; v_call: TRBV7-2; j_call: TRBJ2-7; d_call: TRBD2
cdr3_nt: TGTGCCAGCAGTCCATCTTGGACAGGGGGAAACACCATATATTTT; cdr3_aa: CASSPSWTGGNTIYF; cdr3_length: 15; clone_size: -; v_call: TRBV28; j_call: TRBJ1-3; d_call: TRBD1
cdr3_nt: TGTGCCAGCAGTACGACAGGTCGAACCTACGAGCAGTACTTC; cdr3_aa: CASSTTGRTYEQYF; cdr3_length: 14; clone_size: -; v_call: TRBV2; j_call: TRBJ2-7; d_call: -
cdr3_nt: TGTGCCAGCTTACCGGTTGGGGTCACCTACAATGAGCAGTTCTTC; cdr3_aa: CASLPVGVTYNEQFF; cdr3_length: 15; clone_size: -; v_call: TRBV5-5; j_call: TRBJ2-1; d_call: -
cdr3_nt: TGTGCCAGCAGCATTCCGGGACAGGGGGCAATCAAATATGACTACACCTTC; cdr3_aa: CASSIPGQGAIKYDYTF; cdr3_length: 17; clone_size: -; v_call: TRBV7-2; j_call: TRBJ1-2; d_call: TRBD1
cdr3_nt: TGTGCCAGCAGCCCAGATTGGGGGCGGCACGAGACCCAGTACTTC; cdr3_aa: CASSPDWGRHETQYF; cdr3_length: 15; clone_size: -; v_call: TRBV7-9; j_call: TRBJ2-5; d_call: -
cdr3_nt: TGTGCCAGCAGCACAGGGGGAGGGTACGGGGACACTGAAGCTTTCTTT; cdr3_aa: CASSTGGGYGDTEAFF; cdr3_length: 16; clone_size: -; v_call: TRBV2; j_call: TRBJ1-1; d_call: TRBD1
cdr3_nt: TGTGCCAGCAGGTTGGGTGGGTACACGGGGGAGACCCAGTACTTC; cdr3_aa: CASRLGGYTGETQYF; cdr3_length: 15; clone_size: -; v_call: TRBV2; j_call: TRBJ2-5; d_call: -
cdr3_nt: TGTGCCAGCAGCGCGGACACCCGCAAGTACAATGAGCAGTTCTTC; cdr3_aa: CASSADTRKYNEQFF; cdr3_length: 15; clone_size: -; v_call: TRBV5-4; j_call: TRBJ2-1; d_call: -
cdr3_nt: TGTGCCAGCAGCTTGAGTCCAGGAGCCTCCTACGAGCAGTACTTC; cdr3_aa: CASSLSPGASYEQYF; cdr3_length: 15; clone_size: -; v_call: TRBV5-5; j_call: TRBJ2-7; d_call: -
cdr3_nt: TGTGCCAGCAGCTTAGGTCTGGGTGAGCAGTTCTTC; cdr3_aa: CASSLGLGEQFF; cdr3_length: 12; clone_size: -; v_call: TRBV7-8; j_call: TRBJ2-1; d_call: -
cdr3_nt: TGTGCCAGCAGCACAGAATCTAACACTGAAGCTTTCTTT; cdr3_aa: CASSTESNTEAFF; cdr3_length: 13; clone_size: few; v_call: TRBV9; j_call: TRBJ1-1; d_call: -
cdr3_nt: TGTGCCACCAGCAGCCGTCAGTACAACACTGAAGCTTTCTTT; cdr3_aa: CATSSRQYNTEAFF; cdr3_length: 14; clone_size: -; v_call: TRBV15; j_call: TRBJ1-1; d_call: -